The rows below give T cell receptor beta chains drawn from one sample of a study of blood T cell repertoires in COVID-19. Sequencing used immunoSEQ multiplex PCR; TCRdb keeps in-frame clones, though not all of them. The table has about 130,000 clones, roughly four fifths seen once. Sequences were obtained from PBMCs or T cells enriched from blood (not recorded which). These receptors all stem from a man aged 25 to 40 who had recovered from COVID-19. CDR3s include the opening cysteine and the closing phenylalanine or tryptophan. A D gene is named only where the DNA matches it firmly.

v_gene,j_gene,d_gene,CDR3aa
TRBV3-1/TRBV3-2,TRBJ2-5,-,CASSQRLFQETQYF
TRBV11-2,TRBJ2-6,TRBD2,CASSLGLAVSGANVLTF
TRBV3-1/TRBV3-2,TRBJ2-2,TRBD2,CAAGGSGELFF
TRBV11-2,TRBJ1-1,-,CASSLGGNTEAFF
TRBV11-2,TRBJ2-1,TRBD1,CASSSLQGVGEQFF
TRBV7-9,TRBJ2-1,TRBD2,CASSLEGLANEQFF
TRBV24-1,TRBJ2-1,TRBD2,CATSGTSGGDNEQFF
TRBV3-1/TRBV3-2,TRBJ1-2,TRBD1,CASRPDRVDGYTF
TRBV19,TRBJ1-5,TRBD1,CASSTTGGYQPQHF
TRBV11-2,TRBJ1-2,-,CASSSHLTGGYGYTF
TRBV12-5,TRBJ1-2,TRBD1,CASGLGQGEHTF
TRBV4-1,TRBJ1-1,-,CASSQDRGGLAFF
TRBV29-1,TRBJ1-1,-,CSVDVQGPTEAFF
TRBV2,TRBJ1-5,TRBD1,CASSITGQGRNSNQPQHF
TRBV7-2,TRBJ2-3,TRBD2,CASSLISAGGTDTQYF
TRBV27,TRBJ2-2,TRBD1,CASSPPKLGQAITGELFF
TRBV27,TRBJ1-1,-,CASSRLGLNTEAFF
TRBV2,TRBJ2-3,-,CATTVREVRSDTQYF
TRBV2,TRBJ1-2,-,CASRQSDGGANGYTF
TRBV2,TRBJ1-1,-,CASTRTEAFF
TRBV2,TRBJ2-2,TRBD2,CASSESGGLAANTGELFF
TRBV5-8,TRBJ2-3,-,CASSLGPGWETDTQYF
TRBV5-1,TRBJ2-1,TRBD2,CASSLGMGSPSGDEQFF
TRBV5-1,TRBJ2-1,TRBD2,CASSWGLAGSNEQFF
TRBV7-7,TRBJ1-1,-,CATKAGTLGEAFF
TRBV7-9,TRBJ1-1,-,CASSLVLGGTEGAFF